The 30 T cell receptor beta chains presented below share a single source sample, sequenced in a study of cytomegalovirus exposure and HLA in healthy donors. The primer mix had 60 Vbeta and 13 Jbeta primers. Assay: immunoSEQ multiplex PCR; the TCRdb copy retains only in-frame clones and omits some. The repertoire holds 100,000 to 150,000 clones, with 70% to 85% as singletons. The sample was PBMCs. These receptors were taken from a female donor in good health and CMV-seronegative.

The chain joins TRBV5-1 to TRBJ2-2; weak D call: TRBD1 (6 bases). Germline loops: CDR1 SGHRS, CDR2 YFSETQ. The V end was cut by 1 base, the J end by 2 bases, with 9 bases between. The CDR3 has 15 residues. The CDR3 protein is CASSLRGHNTGELFF. CDR3 sequence (DNA): TGCGCCAGCAGCTTGAGGGGACATAACACCGGGGAGCTGTTTTTT. The variable domain in full, completed from reference TRBV5-1 and TRBJ2-2, reads KAGVTQTPRYLIKTRGQQVTLSCSPISGHRSVSWYQQTPGQGLQFLFEYFSETQRNKGNFPGRFSGRQFSNSRSEMNVSTLELGDSALYLCASSLRGHNTGELFFGEGSRLTVL.

The chain is built from TRBV13 and TRBJ2-3, with 11 nucleotides matching TRBD2. CDR1 PRHDT and CDR2 FYEKMQ come from the germline V gene (reference sequence). The junction had 5 bases not matched to a gene; V was cut back by 5 bases and J by 1 base. This CDR3 has 16 residues. In DNA form, the CDR3 reads TGTGCCAGCAGCACCGGACTAGCGGGCCGCACAGATACGCAGTATTTT. Amino acids: CASSTGLAGRTDTQYF.

The chain links TRBV27 to TRBJ1-2; D may be TRBD1 (5 bases). The germline V gene encodes CDR1 MNHEY and CDR2 SMNVEV (reference sequence). The CDR3 totals 14 residues. With 2 bases removed from V and 4 bases from J, the gap between germline ends came to 11 bases. CDR3 nucleotide sequence: TGTGCCAGCAGTTTAAGCGGGGCGGGCTATGGCTACACCTTC. This codes for CASSLSGAGYGYTF.

The CDR3 DNA follows: TGTGCCAGCAGCGTAGAGGGGCAGGGCGGATATGGCTACACCTTC. Protein product: CASSVEGQGGYGYTF. This chain connects TRBV9 to TRBJ1-2; TRBD1 might be the D (5 bases). This CDR3 spans 15 amino acids. V lost 0 bases, J lost 5 bases, and 14 bases lay in between. From germline, CDR1 is SGDLS and CDR2 YYNGEE.

This clone appeared a few times. This chain uses TRBV29-1 with TRBJ1-4; D possibly corresponds to TRBD1 (5 bases). This CDR3 spans 13 amino acids. The germline CDR1 and CDR2 sequences are SQVTM and ANQGSEA. V lost 6 bases to trimming and J lost 1 base, with 9 bases between them. The CDR3 reads CSVRGVTNEKLFF. As DNA, the CDR3 is TGCAGCGTACGGGGGGTAACTAATGAAAAACTGTTTTTT.

The J gene is TRBJ2-4, the V gene TRBV27, with 9 bases aligning to TRBD2. V trimming: 2 bases; J trimming: 7 bases; junction bases outside the gene matches: 18. Germline V CDR1 and CDR2: MNHEY, SMNVEV (reference sequence). This CDR3 spans 19 amino acids. In nucleotides, the CDR3 is TGTGCCAGCAGTTTACGACCCGGAATAGCGGGAGCCGGGAGGAACATTCAGTACTTC. Its translation: CASSLRPGIAGAGRNIQYF.

V gene TRBV4-1 combines with J gene TRBJ2-5; 12 nucleotides line up with TRBD2. Germline-derived CDR1 and CDR2 are MGHRA and YSYEKL. V gave up 4 bases and J gave up 2 bases; unmatched junction bases: 2. The CDR3 has 15 residues. CDR3 sequence reads: CASSRLAGAQETQYF. The CDR3 DNA follows: TGCGCCAGCAGCCGACTAGCGGGGGCTCAAGAGACCCAGTACTTC.

V usage is TRBV10-3 and J usage is TRBJ2-2; TRBD1 matches at 8 bases. V shed 6 bases, J shed 7 bases, and the junction held 7 bases outside the gene matches. The CDR3 consists of 14 residues. CDR1 and CDR2 (germline): ENHRY, SYGVKD. CDR3 coding DNA: TGTGCCATCAGCCGGGACAGGTTCCACGGGGAGCTGTTTTTT. The encoded protein is CAISRDRFHGELFF.

This rearrangement joins TRBV5-4 to TRBJ2-5, with 8 bases that match TRBD1. V shed 4 bases, J shed 5 bases, and the junction held 10 bases outside the gene matches. Germline lookup yields CDR1 SGHNT and CDR2 YYREEE (reference sequence). This CDR3 has 15 amino acids. The CDR3 DNA sequence: TGTGCCAGCAGCACCCTGACAGGGGCGCCGGAGACCCAGTACTTC. The encoded protein is CASSTLTGAPETQYF.

V is TRBV28 and J is TRBJ2-7; 9 nucleotides match TRBD1. V shed 6 bases and J 5 bases; nucleotides not matched to a gene: 2. The germline gives CDR1 MDHEN, CDR2 SYDVKM. This CDR3 is built from 12 residues. This CDR3 is CASRDRGHEQYF. In DNA form, the CDR3 reads TGTGCCAGCAGGGACAGGGGCCACGAGCAGTACTTC.

This clone showed up just a few times. The rearrangement links TRBV6-6 to TRBJ2-7, with D uncertain. This CDR3 is built from 12 residues. Germline loops: CDR1 MNHNY, CDR2 SVGAGI (reference sequence). Trimming shortened V by 5 bases and J by 5 bases, and 10 bases separated the two germline ends. The CDR3 sequence is CASSPSGDEQYF. CDR3 DNA: TGTGCCAGCAGTCCCTCGGGTGACGAGCAGTACTTC.

The CDR3 nucleotides read TGCAGCGCCGCGACCGGGACTAGCGGGATACGTGGCACAGATACGCAGTATTTT. Amino acids: CSAATGTSGIRGTDTQYF. The V and J genes are TRBV29-1 and TRBJ2-3; 13 nucleotides agree with TRBD2. CDR1 SQVTM and CDR2 ANQGSEA come from the germline V gene. CDR3 length: 18 residues. V was clipped by 7 bases and J by 1 base; unmatched bases: 14.

The V gene is TRBV7-6, the J gene TRBJ2-7; D uncertain. The germline V and J ends were trimmed by 0 bases and 5 bases, with 8 bases remaining between them. CDR1 SGHVS and CDR2 FNYEAQ come from the germline V gene. CDR3 size: 13 residues. The CDR3 reads CASSLAPRDEQYF. CDR3 in DNA: TGTGCCAGCAGCTTAGCGCCACGGGACGAGCAGTACTTC.

This clone has only one observation. This chain uses TRBV6-5 with TRBJ2-7; the D gene is possibly TRBD2 (6 bases). The CDR3 is made up of 16 amino acids. Trimming cost V 0 bases and J 2 bases, with 14 bases left between them. The V gene's germline CDR1 is MNHEY and CDR2 SVGAGI. Here the CDR3 DNA reads TGTGCCAGCAGTTACTCGAAATGGGGGGATCCCTACGAGCAGTACTTC. As protein: CASSYSKWGDPYEQYF.

The V call is TRBV28, the J call TRBJ1-2, with unresolved D. Germline V gene data show CDR1 as MDHEN and CDR2 as SYDVKM. There are 13 residues in the CDR3. V was trimmed by 8 bases and J by 1 base, leaving 11 bases between them. The CDR3 spells CASSGSDNYGYTF. The CDR3 coding sequence is TGTGCCAGCTCAGGCTCGGATAACTATGGCTACACCTTC.

This chain links TRBV13 with TRBJ2-7; D unresolved. Trimming removed 5 bases at V and 6 bases at J, with 14 bases between. The CDR3 spans 13 residues. From germline, CDR1 is PRHDT and CDR2 FYEKMQ (reference sequence). The CDR3 coding sequence is TGTGCCAGCAGCCTCCTTCTCGGTGGCGAGCAGTACTTC. This codes for CASSLLLGGEQYF.

J is TRBJ2-2 and V is TRBV7-9, with 12 bases that match TRBD1. Germline V gives CDR1 SEHNR, CDR2 FQNEAQ (reference sequence). Trimming removed 5 bases from V and 3 bases from J; junction bases left unmatched: 10. The CDR3 has 18 residues. CDR3 region: CASSVWGQGAYYTGELFF. DNA for the CDR3: TGTGCCAGCAGCGTTTGGGGACAGGGGGCTTATTACACCGGGGAGCTGTTTTTT.

This rearrangement joins TRBV4-2 to TRBJ2-1; D call uncertain. Between the trimmed V and J ends, which lost 1 base and 7 bases, there was a span of 5 bases. The germline CDR1 and CDR2 sequences are LGHNA and YNFKEQ. The CDR3 consists of 12 residues. DNA of the CDR3: TGTGCCAGCAGCCAAGTCACTAATGAGCAGTTCTTC. Translated: CASSQVTNEQFF.

This chain connects TRBV28 to TRBJ1-2; D uncertain. CDR3 size: 13 residues. Trimming took 3 bases from V and 4 from J, leaving 9 bases between them. The germline V gene encodes CDR1 MDHEN and CDR2 SYDVKM. The CDR3 reads CASSFFTAYGYTF. CDR3 nucleotide sequence: TGTGCCAGCAGTTTTTTCACAGCCTATGGCTACACCTTC.

J is TRBJ1-5 and V is TRBV28; the D gene is possibly TRBD1 (5 bases). CDR3 length: 16 amino acids. Per the germline V gene, CDR1 is MDHEN and CDR2 is SYDVKM. Between the trimmed V and J ends, which lost 3 bases and 3 bases, there was a span of 15 bases. As DNA, the CDR3 is TGTGCCAGCAGTTTCGGCAGCAGGGTGATCAATCAGCCCCAGCATTTT. Its translation is CASSFGSRVINQPQHF.

The V and J genes are TRBV4-1 and TRBJ2-7; TRBD2 aligns across 10 bases. V gave up 4 bases and J gave up 3 bases; unmatched junction bases: 12. The V gene's germline CDR1 is MGHRA and CDR2 YSYEKL. CDR3 length: 17 amino acids. The CDR3 DNA sequence: TGCGCCAGCAGCCGGCAGTTTGTGGCTAGCGGGAGCTACGAGCAGTACTTC. This codes for CASSRQFVASGSYEQYF.

The V call is TRBV5-1, the J call TRBJ2-1, with 9 bases fitting TRBD2. Germline CDR1 and CDR2: SGHRS and YFSETQ. V lost 0 bases and J lost 10; bases outside the gene matches: 2. This CDR3 spans 13 amino acids. The chain's CDR3 is CASSLDLAGEQFF. CDR3 DNA sequence: TGCGCCAGCAGCTTGGACCTAGCGGGGGAGCAGTTCTTC.

This clone came up a few times. This sequence joins TRBV5-4 and TRBJ2-1, with D maybe TRBD1 (6 bases). V was clipped by 3 bases and J by 7 bases, with 17 bases between them. The CDR3 contains 15 residues. Germline lookup yields CDR1 SGHNT and CDR2 YYREEE (reference sequence). The CDR3 loop is CASSSGQYGRNEQFF. For the CDR3, the DNA is TGTGCCAGCAGCTCCGGACAGTATGGGCGGAATGAGCAGTTCTTC.

V gene TRBV6-1 combines with J gene TRBJ2-1; weak D call: TRBD2 (6 bases). The CDR3 sequence is 14 residues long. Germline-derived CDR1 and CDR2 are MNHNS and SASEGT. V was cut by 5 bases and J by 8 bases, with 16 bases left in between. CDR3 bases: TGTGCCAGCAGTCTCGGGACTGCATTAGATGAGCAGTTCTTC. Protein: CASSLGTALDEQFF.

This clone has a single count. The V gene is TRBV2, the J gene TRBJ1-3, with a possible D match to TRBD1 (6 bases). This CDR3 has 15 residues. V lost 6 bases, J lost 0 bases, and 12 bases lay in between. CDR1 and CDR2 (germline): SNHLY, FYNNEI. The CDR3 region has the DNA TGTGCCAGCAGGGGGGCAGGGGTCTCTGGAAACACCATATATTTT. Encoded protein: CASRGAGVSGNTIYF.

V usage is TRBV7-8 and J usage is TRBJ2-7, with D perhaps matching TRBD1 (6 bases). Germline V lookup: CDR1 SGHVS, CDR2 FQNEAQ. This CDR3 is 14 amino acids long. Trimming left V 2 bases short and J 4 bases short, with 12 bases between. CDR3 DNA sequence: TGTGCCAGCAGCTTAAAACAGGGAAGATACGAGCAGTACTTC. It yields the protein CASSLKQGRYEQYF.

The V gene is TRBV28, the J gene TRBJ1-1; the match to TRBD1 covers 7 bases. The V gene's germline CDR1 is MDHEN and CDR2 SYDVKM. This CDR3 has 14 amino acids. The ends lost 1 base at V and 5 bases at J; junction bases unmatched: 4. The CDR3 protein is CASSLLQGRTEAFF. The CDR3 nucleotides read TGTGCCAGCAGTTTATTACAGGGGCGGACTGAAGCTTTCTTT.

Here the CDR3 DNA reads TGTGCCAGCAGCCACAGGTGGGCAGACGATGGCTACACCTTC. It encodes CASSHRWADDGYTF. V and J are TRBV11-2 and TRBJ1-2; TRBD1 is a possible D gene (5 bases). Per germline, CDR1 SGHAT and CDR2 FQNNGV. This CDR3 has 14 amino acids. The V end lost 5 bases, the J end lost 6 bases, and 16 bases lay between the germline ends.

The chain combines TRBV2 with TRBJ1-3, with a tentative D call TRBD1 (5 bases). The CDR3 covers 13 residues. Germline V gives CDR1 SNHLY, CDR2 FYNNEI. The V end lost 6 bases, the J end lost 4 bases, and 10 bases lay between the germline ends. The CDR3, as DNA: TGTGCCAGCAGGGACATGGAGGGAAACACCATATATTTT. It is translated as CASRDMEGNTIYF. Looking up the rest from reference TRBV2 and TRBJ1-3 gives the full variable domain: EPEVTQTPSHQVTQMGQEVILRCVPISNHLYFYWYRQILGQKVEFLVSFYNNEISEKSEIFDDQFSVERPDGSNFTLKIRSTKLEDSAMYFCASRDMEGNTIYFGEGSWLTVV.

This sequence joins TRBV5-6 and TRBJ1-2; TRBD1 is a possible D gene (6 bases). With 4 bases removed from V and 0 bases from J, the gap between germline ends came to 13 bases. CDR1 SGHDT and CDR2 YYEEEE come from the germline V gene. The CDR3 covers 15 residues. The DNA for the CDR3 is TGTGCCAGCAGCCGGGGGGGGCTGACTAACTATGGCTACACCTTC. It codes for CASSRGGLTNYGYTF.